These T cell receptor beta chains were read from a single sample in a study of technical replicates of blood from several donors. Libraries were prepared by immunoSEQ multiplex PCR; TCRdb keeps only in-frame clonotypes and omits some of them. The table lists over 85,000 clones, about 96% of them singletons. Specimen: T cells isolated from PBMCs. Every receptor here comes from a human donor in good health. Each CDR3 is given without its conserved first and last residue.

V gene | CDR3 protein
TRBV6-6 | ASSYRTGWTDTQY
TRBV6-1 | ASRWTGAETQY
TRBV6-1 | ASSERGTGGTEAF
TRBV7-9 | ASSLTQGVGGYGYT
TRBV5-8 | ASSLRVSNQPQH
TRBV9 | ASRPPGLATGELF
TRBV4-1 | ASSQAQGLWELF
TRBV5-1 | ASSSGSGTGEAF
TRBV29-1 | SVEEARESSYEQY
TRBV19 | ASSWGTSGYNEQF
TRBV9 | ASSARGNEQF
TRBV30 | AWSLYSGNQPQH
TRBV14 | ASSHSGRNEKLF
TRBV7-3 | ASSLTPTGTEGIEIDGYT
TRBV7-6 | ASKTGGPGELF
TRBV5-5 | ASSQAGTSGTRYIQY
TRBV19 | ASSIGPGGTGELF
TRBV2 | ASSVAETYEQY
TRBV9 | ASSVRGLAGGSGTDTQY
TRBV12-5 | ASGLVPTGVSYNEQF
TRBV6-5 | ASSYNSGSILYEQY
TRBV7-2 | ASSLVPGNEQF
TRBV28 | ASSLPRLNQGADASDYGYT
TRBV15 | ATSRDRVSNYGYT
TRBV7-9 | ASSLGGGSYEQY
TRBV12-5 | ASGLVPERGWSNQPQH
TRBV9 | ASSVVGSGETQY
TRBV6-5 | ASSYATAGELF
TRBV15 | ATSRGTENTGELF
TRBV27 | ASSPYRGYEQY
TRBV27 | ASSLGRGYEQY
TRBV9 | ASSVALDYGYT
TRBV18 | ASSLGQAENTGELF
TRBV7-3 | ASSPTGGPNEKLF